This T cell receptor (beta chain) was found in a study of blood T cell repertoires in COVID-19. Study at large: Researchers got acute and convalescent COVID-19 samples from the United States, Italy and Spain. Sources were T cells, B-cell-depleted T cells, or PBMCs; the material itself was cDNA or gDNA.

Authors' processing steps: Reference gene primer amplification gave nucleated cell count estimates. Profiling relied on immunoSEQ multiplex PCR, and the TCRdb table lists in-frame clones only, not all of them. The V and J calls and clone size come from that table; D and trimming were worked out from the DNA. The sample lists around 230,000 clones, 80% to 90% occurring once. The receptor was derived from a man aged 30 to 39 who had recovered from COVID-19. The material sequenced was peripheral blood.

CDR3 coding DNA: TGTGCCAGCAGTTTAAGAGTTCAAAACTATGGCTACACCTTC. It encodes CASSLRVQNYGYTF. This chain connects TRBV27 to TRBJ1-2; D not resolved. Looked up from germline, CDR1 is MNHEY and CDR2 is SMNVEV (reference sequence). V was trimmed by 2 bases and J by 2 bases, leaving 9 bases between them. This CDR3 spans 14 amino acids.